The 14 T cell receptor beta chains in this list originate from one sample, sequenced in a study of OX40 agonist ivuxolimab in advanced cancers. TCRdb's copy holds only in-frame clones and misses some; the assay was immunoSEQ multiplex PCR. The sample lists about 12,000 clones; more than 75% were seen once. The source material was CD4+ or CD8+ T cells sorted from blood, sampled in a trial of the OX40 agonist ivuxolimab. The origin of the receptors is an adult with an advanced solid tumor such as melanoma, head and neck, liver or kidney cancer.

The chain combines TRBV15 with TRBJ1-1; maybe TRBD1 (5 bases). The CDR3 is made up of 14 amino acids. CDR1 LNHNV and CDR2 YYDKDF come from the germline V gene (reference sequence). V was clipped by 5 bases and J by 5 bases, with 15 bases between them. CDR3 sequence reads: CATSRGWATTEAFF. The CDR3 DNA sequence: TGTGCCACCAGCCGGGGGTGGGCTACGACTGAAGCTTTCTTT.

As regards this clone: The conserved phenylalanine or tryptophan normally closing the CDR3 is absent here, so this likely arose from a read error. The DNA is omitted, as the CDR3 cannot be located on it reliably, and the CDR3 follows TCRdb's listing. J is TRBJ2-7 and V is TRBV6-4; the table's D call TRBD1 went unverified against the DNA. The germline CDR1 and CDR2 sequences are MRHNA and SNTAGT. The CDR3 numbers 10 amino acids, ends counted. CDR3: CATPSGQLLL.

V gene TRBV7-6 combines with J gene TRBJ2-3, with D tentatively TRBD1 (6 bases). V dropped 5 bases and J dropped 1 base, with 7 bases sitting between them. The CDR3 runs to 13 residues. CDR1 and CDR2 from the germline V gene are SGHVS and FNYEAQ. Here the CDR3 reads CASSPGGTDTQYF. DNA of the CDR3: TGTGCCAGCAGCCCAGGGGGCACAGATACGCAGTATTTT. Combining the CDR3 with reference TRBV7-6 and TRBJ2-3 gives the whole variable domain GAGVSQSPRYKVTKRGQDVALRCDPISGHVSLYWYRQALGQGPEFLTYFNYEAQQDKSGLPNDRFSAERPEGSISTLTIQRTEQRDSAMYRCASSPGGTDTQYFGPGTRLTVL.

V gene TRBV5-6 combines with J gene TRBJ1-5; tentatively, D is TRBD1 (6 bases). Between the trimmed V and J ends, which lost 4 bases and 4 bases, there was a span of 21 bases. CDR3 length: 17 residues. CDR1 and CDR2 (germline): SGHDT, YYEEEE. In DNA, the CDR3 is TGTGCCAGCAGCCTACAATACAGGGACGAAGCTAATCAGCCCCAGCATTTT. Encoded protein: CASSLQYRDEANQPQHF.

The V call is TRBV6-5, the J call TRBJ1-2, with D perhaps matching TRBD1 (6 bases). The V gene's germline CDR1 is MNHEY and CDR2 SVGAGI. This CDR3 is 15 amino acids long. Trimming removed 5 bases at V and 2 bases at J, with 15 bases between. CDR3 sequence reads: CASSREAQGNYGYTF. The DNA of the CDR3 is TGTGCCAGCAGTAGGGAAGCGCAGGGGAACTATGGCTACACCTTC.

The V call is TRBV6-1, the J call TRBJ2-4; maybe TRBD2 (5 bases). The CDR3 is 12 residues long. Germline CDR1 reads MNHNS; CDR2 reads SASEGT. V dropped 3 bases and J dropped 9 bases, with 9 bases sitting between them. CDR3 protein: CASSDPGSIQYF. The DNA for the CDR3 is TGTGCCAGCAGTGATCCGGGAAGCATTCAGTACTTC.

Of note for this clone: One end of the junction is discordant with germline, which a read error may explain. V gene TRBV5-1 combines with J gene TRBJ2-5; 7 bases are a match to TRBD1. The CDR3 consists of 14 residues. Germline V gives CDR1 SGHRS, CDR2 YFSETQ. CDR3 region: CASSSPDRADTLNF. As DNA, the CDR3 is TGCGCCAGCAGCTCCCCTGACAGGGCCGATACGCTAAACTTC. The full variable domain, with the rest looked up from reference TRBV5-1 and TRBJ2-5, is KAGVTQTPRYLIKTRGQQVTLSCSPISGHRSVSWYQQTPGQGLQFLFEYFSETQRNKGNFPGRFSGRQFSNSRSEMNVSTLELGDSALYLCASSSPDRADTLNFGPGTRLLVL.

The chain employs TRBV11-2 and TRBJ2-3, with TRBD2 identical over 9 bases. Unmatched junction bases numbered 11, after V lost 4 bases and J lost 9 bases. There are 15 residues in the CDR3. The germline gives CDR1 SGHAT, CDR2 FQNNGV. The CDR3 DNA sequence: TGTGCCAGCAGCTCTAGCGGGGTACCACCCGAGACGCAGTATTTT. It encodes CASSSSGVPPETQYF.

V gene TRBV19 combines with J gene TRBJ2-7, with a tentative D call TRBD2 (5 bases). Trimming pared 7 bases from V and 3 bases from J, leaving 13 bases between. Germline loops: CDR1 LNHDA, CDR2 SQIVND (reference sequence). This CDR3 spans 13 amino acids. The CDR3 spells CASIRPGSYEQYF. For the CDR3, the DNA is TGTGCCAGTATCCGTCCGGGGAGCTACGAGCAGTACTTC.

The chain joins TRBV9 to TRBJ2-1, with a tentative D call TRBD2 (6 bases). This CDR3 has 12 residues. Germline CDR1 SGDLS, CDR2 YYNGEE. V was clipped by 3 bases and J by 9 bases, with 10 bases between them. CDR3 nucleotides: TGTGCCAGCAGCGGGAGGGAAGGTGAGCAGTTCTTC. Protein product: CASSGREGEQFF.

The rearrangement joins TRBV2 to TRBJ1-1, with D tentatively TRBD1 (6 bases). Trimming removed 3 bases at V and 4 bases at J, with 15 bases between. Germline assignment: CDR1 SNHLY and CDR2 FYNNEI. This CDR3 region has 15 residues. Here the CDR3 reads CASSDHRAGGTEAFF. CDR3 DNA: TGTGCCAGCAGTGATCACAGGGCGGGAGGCACTGAAGCTTTCTTT.

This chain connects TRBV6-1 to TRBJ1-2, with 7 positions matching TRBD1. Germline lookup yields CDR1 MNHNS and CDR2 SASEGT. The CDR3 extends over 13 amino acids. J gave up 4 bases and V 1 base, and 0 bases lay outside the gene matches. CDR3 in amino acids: CASSEGDSYGYTF. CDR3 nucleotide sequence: TGTGCCAGCAGTGAAGGGGACAGCTATGGCTACACCTTC.

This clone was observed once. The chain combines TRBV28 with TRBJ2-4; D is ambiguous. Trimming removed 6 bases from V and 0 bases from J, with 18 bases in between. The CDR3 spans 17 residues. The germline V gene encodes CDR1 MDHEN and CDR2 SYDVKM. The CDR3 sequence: CASRETETSLAKNIQYF. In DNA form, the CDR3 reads TGTGCCAGCAGGGAAACAGAGACGTCCCTAGCCAAAAACATTCAGTACTTC.

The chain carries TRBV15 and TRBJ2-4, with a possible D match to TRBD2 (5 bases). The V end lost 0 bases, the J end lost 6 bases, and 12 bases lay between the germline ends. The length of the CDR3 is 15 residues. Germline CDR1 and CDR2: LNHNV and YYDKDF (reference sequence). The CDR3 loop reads CATSRDFEGPNIQYF. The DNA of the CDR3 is TGTGCCACCAGCAGAGATTTTGAGGGCCCAAACATTCAGTACTTC.